This T cell receptor (beta chain) emerged from a study of blood T cell repertoires in COVID-19. Study-level information: Specimens from acute and convalescent COVID-19 originated in the United States, Italy and Spain.

Per the original methods: The authors estimated nucleated cell counts from reference gene primer amplification. Some clones are missing from TCRdb's copy, which holds only in-frame ones; the method was immunoSEQ multiplex PCR. V and J calls and clone size follow that table, whereas D and trimming were derived from the DNA. The sample holds roughly 49,000 clones, more than 90% seen once. The germline V gene has CDR1 LNHDA and CDR2 SQIVND (reference sequence). The V end was cut by 1 base, the J end by 11 bases, with 15 bases between. The CDR3 runs 15 residues. The chain employs TRBV19 and TRBJ1-6; D is ambiguous. The source is an elderly woman with acute or convalescent COVID-19. Sequencing input: peripheral blood. The CDR3 reads CASSIGRTKGAPLHF. In DNA, the CDR3 is TGTGCCAGTAGTATAGGACGGACCAAGGGAGCACCCCTCCACTTT.